One sample yielded the 24 T cell receptor beta chains listed below, sequenced in a study of STAT5B mutations in CD4+ large granular lymphocyte leukemia. Assay used: immunoSEQ multiplex PCR; TCRdb lists only in-frame clones, some missing. The sample lists about 34,000 clones; about nine tenths were seen once. Sequences were obtained from CD4+ T cells from blood buffy coats. The receptor set was obtained from a human donor in good health.

The chain is built from TRBV18 and TRBJ2-5, with 8 positions matching TRBD2. V was pared by 4 bases and J by 4 bases, with 2 bases of the junction left unmatched. CDR1 KGHSH and CDR2 LQKENI come from the germline V gene. The CDR3 sequence is 13 residues long. CDR3: CASSLGLAETQYF. For the CDR3, the DNA is TGTGCCAGCTCACTAGGACTAGCAGAGACCCAGTACTTC.

This chain uses TRBV11-2 with TRBJ2-3; D is tentatively TRBD1 or TRBD2 (5 bases each). This CDR3 comprises 13 residues. Germline values: CDR1 SGHAT, CDR2 FQNNGV. The ends were cut back, 5 bases at V and 6 bases at J, with 12 bases in the middle. The CDR3 loop is CASSPSGPDTQYF. The CDR3 DNA sequence: TGTGCCAGCAGCCCCTCGGGACCGGATACGCAGTATTTT.

With regard to this clone: A read error may produce the germline difference seen at one junction end. The V and J genes are TRBV7-7 and TRBJ2-5; D gene unclear. CDR3 length: 15 residues. Germline loops: CDR1 SSHAT, CDR2 FNYEAQ (reference sequence). In DNA, the CDR3 is TGTGCTAGCAGCTTAGGCAGTAGCTTTCAAGAGACCCAGTACTTC. It translates to CASSLGSSFQETQYF.

J is TRBJ1-4 and V is TRBV27; tentative D call: TRBD1 (5 bases). Trimming cost V 10 bases and J 8 bases, with 17 bases left between them. Germline CDR1 and CDR2: MNHEY and SMNVEV (reference sequence). The CDR3 is 13 amino acids. The CDR3 DNA sequence: TGTGCCACCCGGGTCGGGACTACAGAAAAACTGTTTTTT. As protein: CATRVGTTEKLFF. The variable domain in full, completed from reference TRBV27 and TRBJ1-4, reads EAQVTQNPRYLITVTGKKLTVTCSQNMNHEYMSWYRQDPGLGLRQIYYSMNVEVTDKGDVPEGYKVSRKEKRNFPLILESPSPNQTSLYFCATRVGTTEKLFFGSGTQLSVL.

CDR3 loop: CASSYSVDLAAFF. The DNA for the CDR3 is TGTGCCAGCAGTTACTCGGTAGATCTCGCAGCTTTCTTT. The rearrangement joins TRBV6-5 to TRBJ1-1; D is ambiguous. CDR3 size: 13 residues. Per germline, CDR1 MNHEY and CDR2 SVGAGI. V lost 0 bases, J lost 10 bases, and 12 bases lay in between.

The rearrangement uses TRBV18 and TRBJ2-7, with 7 positions matching TRBD1. This CDR3 contains 17 residues. The ends lost 2 bases at V and 3 bases at J; junction bases unmatched: 13. Germline CDR1 reads KGHSH; CDR2 reads LQKENI. The CDR3 here is CASSPEFGTASYYEQYF. DNA of the CDR3: TGTGCCAGCTCACCAGAATTTGGGACAGCTTCCTACTACGAGCAGTACTTC.

J is TRBJ2-1 and V is TRBV4-3; D unresolved. The CDR3 runs 12 residues. Trimming pared 2 bases from V and 6 bases from J, leaving 5 bases between. Germline loops: CDR1 LGHNA, CDR2 YSLEER. CDR3: CASSQNFNEQFF. DNA of the CDR3: TGCGCCAGCAGCCAAAACTTCAATGAGCAGTTCTTC.

The gene calls are TRBV5-8 and TRBJ1-2; 8 bases match TRBD1. The CDR3 runs 15 residues. Germline values: CDR1 SGHTS, CDR2 YDEGEE. V lost 4 bases to trimming and J lost 2 bases; unmatched junction nucleotides: 7. The CDR3: CASSHGQGRNYGYTF. The CDR3 bases are TGTGCCAGCAGCCATGGACAGGGACGAAACTATGGCTACACCTTC.

The V gene is TRBV29-1, the J gene TRBJ1-5; no reliable D call. The germline gives CDR1 SQVTM, CDR2 ANQGSEA. V was clipped by 4 bases and J by 7 bases, with 11 bases between them. The CDR3 extends over 12 amino acids. The CDR3 region has the DNA TGCAGCGTTGTCGTGGAAGGACAGCCCCAGCATTTT. It specifies CSVVVEGQPQHF.

The table lists this clone with a count of one. The J gene is TRBJ1-6, the V gene TRBV6-4; no definite D call. Germline CDR1 reads MRHNA; CDR2 reads SNTAGT. The CDR3 has 15 amino acids. The V end was cut by 0 bases, the J end by 2 bases, with 5 bases between. The CDR3 region is CASSDSSAYNSPLHF. For the CDR3, the DNA is TGTGCCAGCAGTGACTCGTCAGCCTATAATTCACCCCTCCACTTT.

The chain links TRBV18 to TRBJ1-2, with 7 bases identical to TRBD1. The V segment lost 5 bases and the J segment 7 bases; nucleotides outside the gene matches: 7. The CDR3 runs 13 residues. The germline V gene has CDR1 KGHSH and CDR2 LQKENI. Here the CDR3 reads CASSEDRRGGYTF. CDR3 nucleotide sequence: TGTGCCAGCTCAGAGGACAGGCGGGGTGGCTACACCTTC.

The chain employs TRBV6-5 and TRBJ2-7, with D possibly being TRBD2 (5 bases). Trimming removed 5 bases from V and 3 bases from J, with 17 bases in between. The CDR3 length is 15 residues. Per germline, CDR1 MNHEY and CDR2 SVGAGI. The CDR3 bases are TGTGCCAGCAGTCGAGGCGGGTCAACCTACTACGAGCAGTACTTC. It specifies CASSRGGSTYYEQYF.

The chain employs TRBV7-2 and TRBJ1-2; no clear D gene. The CDR3 totals 15 residues. V lost 5 bases and J 1 base, leaving 14 bases between the germline ends. CDR1 and CDR2 from the germline V gene are SGHTA and FQGNSA. The CDR3 bases are TGTGCCAGCAGCCTAGGCGTGGGCCTTAACTATGGCTACACCTTC. This translates into CASSLGVGLNYGYTF. Drawing the rest from reference TRBV7-2 and TRBJ1-2, the complete variable domain is GAGVSQSPSNKVTEKGKDVELRCDPISGHTALYWYRQSLGQGLEFLIYFQGNSAPDKSGLPSDRFSAERTGGSVSTLTIQRTQQEDSAVYLCASSLGVGLNYGYTFGSGTRLTVV.

The genes are TRBV5-8 and TRBJ1-4, with a tentative D call TRBD1 (5 bases). With 0 bases removed from V and 3 bases from J, the gap between germline ends came to 15 bases. The CDR3 has 17 amino acids. The V gene's germline CDR1 is SGHTS and CDR2 YDEGEE. CDR3 in amino acids: CASSLEGPLSANEKLFF. The CDR3 DNA reads as TGTGCCAGCAGCTTGGAGGGGCCCTTATCGGCTAATGAAAAACTGTTTTTT.

The sample holds a few counts of this clone. The V gene is TRBV11-3, the J gene TRBJ2-7; possible D gene TRBD1, 5 bases. Trimming cost V 8 bases and J 0 bases, with 14 bases left between them. CDR3 length: 14 amino acids. Germline V CDR1 and CDR2: SGHNT, YENEEA. The CDR3: CASAWGRSSYEQYF. DNA of the CDR3: TGTGCCAGCGCTTGGGGCAGGAGCTCCTACGAGCAGTACTTC.

The chain joins TRBV6-5 to TRBJ1-2, with D maybe TRBD1 (5 bases). This CDR3 has 14 residues. Trimming stripped 5 bases from V and 8 bases from J, with 18 bases between. Germline V gene data show CDR1 as MNHEY and CDR2 as SVGAGI. CDR3 region: CASSTRQGRRGYTF. The CDR3 nucleotides read TGTGCCAGCAGTACCCGGCAGGGCCGACGGGGCTACACCTTC.

This sequence joins TRBV4-3 and TRBJ2-7, with TRBD2 identical over 7 bases. Looked up from germline, CDR1 is LGHNA and CDR2 is YSLEER. With V trimmed by 4 bases and J by 1 base, 7 bases remained unmatched. The CDR3 is 15 residues long. CDR3 region: CASSRSGERSYEQYF. DNA of the CDR3: TGCGCCAGCAGCCGGAGCGGGGAAAGATCCTACGAGCAGTACTTC.

This chain uses TRBV10-3 with TRBJ1-4, with a weak D call TRBD1 (5 bases). Germline CDR1 and CDR2: ENHRY and SYGVKD. The CDR3 contains 13 residues. Trimming shortened V by 9 bases and J by 8 bases, and 16 bases separated the two germline ends. The CDR3 sequence: CAIQQAGEEKLFF. The CDR3, as DNA: TGTGCCATACAACAGGCGGGGGAAGAAAAACTGTTTTTT.

The chain is built from TRBV5-5 and TRBJ1-5; TRBD1 aligns across 8 bases. V was pared by 4 bases and J by 2 bases, with 8 bases of the junction left unmatched. The length of the CDR3 is 16 residues. Germline V lookup: CDR1 SGHKS, CDR2 YYEKEE (reference sequence). The CDR3 region is CASSTGQGGRNQPQHF. The DNA of the CDR3 is TGTGCCAGCAGCACCGGACAGGGTGGGCGCAATCAGCCCCAGCATTTT.

This chain links TRBV7-2 with TRBJ2-3, with 10 bases that match TRBD2. CDR1 is SGHTA, CDR2 FQGNSA, per germline. The CDR3 runs to 15 residues. The V and J ends lost 6 bases and 1 base, in that order; junction bases with no gene match: 4. The CDR3 bases are TGTGCCAGCAGGCCTAGCGGGGGTGGCACAGATACGCAGTATTTT. Its translation: CASRPSGGGTDTQYF.

This chain uses TRBV18 with TRBJ1-1; D is ambiguous. The V gene lost 3 bases and the J gene lost 0 bases, with 11 bases spanning the gap. Germline CDR1 and CDR2: KGHSH and LQKENI. The CDR3 totals 15 residues. CDR3 amino acids: CASSPLGELNTEAFF. The CDR3, as DNA: TGTGCCAGCTCACCCCTCGGGGAGCTGAACACTGAAGCTTTCTTT.

The chain joins TRBV4-1 to TRBJ1-3, with D possibly TRBD1 on 5 matching bases. This CDR3 contains 14 residues. V gave up 1 base and J gave up 3 bases, with 7 bases separating them. In germline, CDR1 is MGHRA, CDR2 YSYEKL. The CDR3 here is CASSQGGFGNTIYF. The CDR3 DNA sequence: TGCGCCAGCAGCCAAGGGGGCTTTGGAAACACCATATATTTT.

The chain joins TRBV6-5 to TRBJ2-3; 10 bases align to TRBD1. V shed 7 bases and J 3 bases; nucleotides not matched to a gene: 7. In germline, CDR1 is MNHEY, CDR2 SVGAGI. The CDR3 spans 15 residues. In DNA form, the CDR3 reads TGTGCCAGCACCTCAAGGGACAGGGGAACAGATACGCAGTATTTT. It encodes CASTSRDRGTDTQYF.

The chain is built from TRBV6-5 and TRBJ2-7; 8 nucleotides align to TRBD2. CDR3 size: 14 residues. After removal of 6 bases from V and 2 bases from J, the junction contained 6 bases not matched to a gene. Germline lookup yields CDR1 MNHEY and CDR2 SVGAGI. CDR3 loop: CASRPAGVTYEQYF. The CDR3 coding sequence is TGTGCCAGCAGACCAGCGGGAGTCACCTACGAGCAGTACTTC.